Sequencing of this T cell receptor (beta chain) was carried out in a study of T cell repertoires in ileal Crohn's disease. Sequencing was performed with immunoSEQ multiplex PCR; in TCRdb, only in-frame clones are kept and a portion is missing. The sample has about 17,000 clones, 60% seen once; the top ten hold roughly 6.5%. This CDR3 spans 16 amino acids. With 0 bases clipped from V and 5 bases from J, the junction kept 8 bases outside the gene matches. Per the germline V gene, CDR1 is LGHNA and CDR2 is YNFKEQ. The chain has TRBV4-2 and TRBJ2-7; TRBD2 agrees at 9 bases. This TCR was sampled from an adult with Crohn's disease. Sequencing was done on a sample of ileal tissue. CDR3 in amino acids: CASSQDAAGGRNEQYF. The CDR3 DNA sequence: TGTGCCAGCAGCCAAGATGCGGCGGGAGGGAGAAACGAGCAGTACTTC.